What follows describes a single TCR beta chain. Antigen unknown. Graves' hyperthyroidism showing no ophthalmopathy progression within 18 months was considered stable. Exclusion criteria comprised uncontrolled infection, other autoimmune disease, pregnancy or lactation. Trimming removed 2 bases at V and 6 bases at J, with 15 bases between. Looked up from germline, CDR1 is SGHKS and CDR2 is YYEKEE (reference sequence). The CDR3 is 14 residues long. This record comes from a study of T cells in Graves' hyperthyroidism and ophthalmopathy. Overall study: It was at initial diagnosis, before any treatment, that peripheral blood was collected. Findings of the study overall: Before onset, ophthalmopathy was predicted by the model a median around 6.5 months earlier.

The investigators amplified TCR beta CDR3 regions from RNA transcripts. The HTBI primer set drove a first-round RT-PCR of the TCR CDR3. One entry per CDR3 protein results from TCRdb running MiXCR on the multiplex PCR reads. Counted here are hundreds of thousands of distinct CDR3 sequences, over 35% occurring once; the ten biggest clones make up more than 7%. The chain recombines TRBV5-5 with TRBJ2-7; possible D gene TRBD1, 6 bases. The sample taken for sequencing was blood. This sequence was found in a man between 18 and 29 years old with Graves' hyperthyroidism. This CDR3 reads CASSLYQGLTEQYF. Here the CDR3 DNA reads TGTGCCAGCAGCTTATACCAGGGGCTGACCGAGCAGTACTTC.